This T cell receptor (beta chain) was sequenced in a study of T-cell memory formation after mild COVID-19. Each CDR3 protein gets one entry after TCRdb re-called the 5' RACE reads with MiXCR. Of some 130,000 distinct CDR3 sequences listed, roughly a quarter are singletons. V gave up 6 bases and J gave up 1 base, with 17 bases separating them. The germline V gene has CDR1 SEHNR and CDR2 FQNEAQ (reference sequence). The CDR3 sequence is 16 residues long. The receptor was isolated from an adult woman who had mild COVID-19 (a few samples of this study predate the infection). Cell type and time point are not known. The rearrangement uses TRBV7-9 and TRBJ2-3; D unclear. The sample was PBMCs or a T cell subset sorted from them (not recorded which). CDR3 sequence (DNA): TGTGCCAGCAGGATGGCCCCGGCGGAACGCACAGATACGCAGTATTTT. It yields the protein CASRMAPAERTDTQYF.